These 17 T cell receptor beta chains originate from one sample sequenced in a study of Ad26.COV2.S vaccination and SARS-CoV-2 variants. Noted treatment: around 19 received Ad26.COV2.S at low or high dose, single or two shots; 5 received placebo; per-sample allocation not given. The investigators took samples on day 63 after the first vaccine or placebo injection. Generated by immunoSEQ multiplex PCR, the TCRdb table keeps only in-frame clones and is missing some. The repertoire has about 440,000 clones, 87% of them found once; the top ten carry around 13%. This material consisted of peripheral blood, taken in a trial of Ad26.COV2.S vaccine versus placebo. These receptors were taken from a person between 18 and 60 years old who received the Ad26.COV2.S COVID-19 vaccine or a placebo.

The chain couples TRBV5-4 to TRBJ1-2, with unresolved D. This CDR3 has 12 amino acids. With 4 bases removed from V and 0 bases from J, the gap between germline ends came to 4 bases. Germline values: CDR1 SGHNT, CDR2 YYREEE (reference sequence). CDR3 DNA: TGTGCCAGCAGCCTCCCTAACTATGGCTACACCTTC. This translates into CASSLPNYGYTF.

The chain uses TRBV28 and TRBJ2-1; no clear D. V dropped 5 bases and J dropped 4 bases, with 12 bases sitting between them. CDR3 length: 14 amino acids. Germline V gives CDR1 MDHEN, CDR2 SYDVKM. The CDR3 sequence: CASSTWRRYNEQFF. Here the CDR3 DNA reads TGTGCCAGCAGTACGTGGCGGCGTTACAATGAGCAGTTCTTC.

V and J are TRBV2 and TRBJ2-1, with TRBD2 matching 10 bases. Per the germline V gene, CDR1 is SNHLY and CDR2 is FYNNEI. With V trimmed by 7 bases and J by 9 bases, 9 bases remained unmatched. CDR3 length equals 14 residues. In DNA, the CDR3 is TGTGCCAGCAACGCACTAGCGGGATCTTCTGAGCAGTTCTTC. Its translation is CASNALAGSSEQFF.

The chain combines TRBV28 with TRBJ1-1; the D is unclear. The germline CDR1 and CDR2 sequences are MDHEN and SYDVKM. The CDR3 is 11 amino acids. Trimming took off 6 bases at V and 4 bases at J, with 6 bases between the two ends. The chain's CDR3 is CASRTPTEAFF. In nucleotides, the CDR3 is TGTGCCAGCAGAACGCCCACTGAAGCTTTCTTT.

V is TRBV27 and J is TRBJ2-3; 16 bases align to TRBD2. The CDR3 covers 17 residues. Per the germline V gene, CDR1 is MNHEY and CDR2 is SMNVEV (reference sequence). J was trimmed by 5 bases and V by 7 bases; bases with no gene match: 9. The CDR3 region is CASKGLAGGQDRDTQYF. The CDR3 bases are TGTGCCAGCAAGGGACTAGCGGGAGGGCAGGACAGAGATACGCAGTATTTT.

CDR3: CASSVVGVSNYGYTF. Written as DNA, the CDR3 is TGTGCCAGCAGCGTTGTAGGGGTGTCTAACTATGGCTACACCTTC. The genes are TRBV5-4 and TRBJ1-2; D is perhaps TRBD1 (5 bases). In germline, CDR1 is SGHNT, CDR2 YYREEE (reference sequence). The V gene lost 4 bases and the J gene lost 0 bases, with 13 bases spanning the gap. The CDR3 has 15 residues. Variable domain in full (rest from reference TRBV5-4 and TRBJ1-2): ETGVTQSPTHLIKTRGQQVTLRCSSQSGHNTVSWYQQALGQGPQFIFQYYREEENGRGNFPPRFSGLQFPNYSSELNVNALELDDSALYLCASSVVGVSNYGYTFGSGTRLTVV.

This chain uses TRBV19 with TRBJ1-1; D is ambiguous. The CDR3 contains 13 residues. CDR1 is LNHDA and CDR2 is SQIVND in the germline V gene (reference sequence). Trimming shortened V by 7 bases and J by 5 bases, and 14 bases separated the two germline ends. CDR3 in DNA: TGTGCCAGTAATACCTTTAGAGGTACTGAAGCTTTCTTT. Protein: CASNTFRGTEAFF. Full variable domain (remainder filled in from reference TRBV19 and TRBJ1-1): DGGITQSPKYLFRKEGQNVTLSCEQNLNHDAMYWYRQDPGQGLRLIYYSQIVNDFQKGDIAEGYSVSREKKESFPLTVTSAQKNPTAFYLCASNTFRGTEAFFGQGTRLTVV.

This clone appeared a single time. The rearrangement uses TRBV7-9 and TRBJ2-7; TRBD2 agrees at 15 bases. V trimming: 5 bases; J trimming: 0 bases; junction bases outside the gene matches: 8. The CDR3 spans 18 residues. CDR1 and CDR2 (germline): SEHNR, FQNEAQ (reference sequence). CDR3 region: CASSGPGTSGRSSYEQYF. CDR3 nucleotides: TGTGCCAGCAGCGGTCCCGGGACTAGCGGGAGGAGCTCCTACGAGCAGTACTTC.

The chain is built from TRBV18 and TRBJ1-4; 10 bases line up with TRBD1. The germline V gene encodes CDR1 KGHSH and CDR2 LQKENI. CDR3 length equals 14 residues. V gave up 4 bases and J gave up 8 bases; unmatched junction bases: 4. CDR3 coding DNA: TGTGCCAGCTCACTCGACAGGGGGCAAGAAAAACTGTTTTTT. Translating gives CASSLDRGQEKLFF.

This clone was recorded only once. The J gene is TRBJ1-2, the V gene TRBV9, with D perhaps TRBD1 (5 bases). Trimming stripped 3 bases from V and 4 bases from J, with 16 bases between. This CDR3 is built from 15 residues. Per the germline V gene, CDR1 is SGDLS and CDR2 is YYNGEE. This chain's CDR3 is CASSDSGGYFYGYTF. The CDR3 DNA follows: TGTGCCAGCAGCGATTCCGGGGGATACTTCTATGGCTACACCTTC.

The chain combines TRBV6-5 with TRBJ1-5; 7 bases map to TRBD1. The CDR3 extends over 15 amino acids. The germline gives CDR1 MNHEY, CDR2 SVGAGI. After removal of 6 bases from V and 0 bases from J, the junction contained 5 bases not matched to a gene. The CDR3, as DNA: TGTGCCAGCAGCGGAGGGGGCCCTAGCAATCAGCCCCAGCATTTT. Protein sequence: CASSGGGPSNQPQHF.

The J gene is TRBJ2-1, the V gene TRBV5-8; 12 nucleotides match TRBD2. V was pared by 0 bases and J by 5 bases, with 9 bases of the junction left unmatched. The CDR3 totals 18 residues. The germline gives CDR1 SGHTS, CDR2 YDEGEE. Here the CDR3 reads CASSLVGLAGGFNNEQFF. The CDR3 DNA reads TGTGCCAGCAGCTTGGTAGGGCTAGCGGGAGGGTTTAACAATGAGCAGTTCTTC.

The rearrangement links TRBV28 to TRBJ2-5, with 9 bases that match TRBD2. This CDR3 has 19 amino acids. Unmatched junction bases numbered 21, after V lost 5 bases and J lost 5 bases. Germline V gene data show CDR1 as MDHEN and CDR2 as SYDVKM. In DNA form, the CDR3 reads TGTGCCAGCAGTGGGTTAGCGCGGGAGGGCCGAGGAGCAATGGAGACCCAGTACTTC. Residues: CASSGLAREGRGAMETQYF.

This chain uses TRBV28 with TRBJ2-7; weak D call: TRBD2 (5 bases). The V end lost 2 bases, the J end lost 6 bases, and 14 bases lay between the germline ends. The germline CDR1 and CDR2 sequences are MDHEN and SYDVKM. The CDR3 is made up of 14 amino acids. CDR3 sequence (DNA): TGTGCCAGCAGTTTACCCGCCATACGGGGCGAGCAGTACTTC. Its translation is CASSLPAIRGEQYF.

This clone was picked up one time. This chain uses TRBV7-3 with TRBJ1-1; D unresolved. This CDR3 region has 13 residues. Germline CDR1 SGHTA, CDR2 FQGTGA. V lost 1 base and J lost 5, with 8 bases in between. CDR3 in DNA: TGTGCCAGCAGCTTAATTGTGGGTACTGAAGCTTTCTTT. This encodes CASSLIVGTEAFF.

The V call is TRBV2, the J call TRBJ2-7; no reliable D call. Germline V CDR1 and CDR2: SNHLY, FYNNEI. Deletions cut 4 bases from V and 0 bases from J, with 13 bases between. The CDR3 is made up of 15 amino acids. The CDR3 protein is CASSVLGPLSYEQYF. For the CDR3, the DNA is TGTGCCAGCAGTGTCCTGGGTCCCCTCTCCTACGAGCAGTACTTC.

CDR3 nucleotide sequence: TGTGCCAGCAGCCCCCGTGGGACTAGCGGCTACGAGCAGTACTTC. It specifies CASSPRGTSGYEQYF. The chain joins TRBV7-2 to TRBJ2-7; 11 bases match TRBD2. Germline V lookup: CDR1 SGHTA, CDR2 FQGNSA. After removal of 5 bases from V and 3 bases from J, the junction contained 6 bases not matched to a gene. CDR3 length: 15 amino acids.